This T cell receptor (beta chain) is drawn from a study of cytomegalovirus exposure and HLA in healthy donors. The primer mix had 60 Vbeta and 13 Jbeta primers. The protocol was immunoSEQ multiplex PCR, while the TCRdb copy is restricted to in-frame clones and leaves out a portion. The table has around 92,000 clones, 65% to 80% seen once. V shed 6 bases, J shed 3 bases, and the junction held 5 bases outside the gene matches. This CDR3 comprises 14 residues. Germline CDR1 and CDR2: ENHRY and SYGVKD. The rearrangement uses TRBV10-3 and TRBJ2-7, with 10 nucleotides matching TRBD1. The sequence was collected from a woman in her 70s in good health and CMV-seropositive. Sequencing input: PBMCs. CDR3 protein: CAIRTGGENYEQYF. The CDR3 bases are TGTGCCATCAGGACAGGGGGCGAGAACTACGAGCAGTACTTC.